This T cell receptor (beta chain) originates from a study of tumor and adjacent non-tumor tissue in lung cancer (dated by TCRdb to the late 2010s). Background on the whole study: Patients with adenocarcinoma (around 13), squamous cell carcinoma (2) and small cell lung cancer (1) were included in the cohort. The study compared bulk TCRbeta repertoires from lung tumor tissue and matched distant non-tumor lung tissue of roughly 14 lung cancer patients. Ages among the roughly 15 patients ranged from roughly 31 to 80 years, there were about ten men and 5 women, and disease was at TNM stage I to III. TCRbeta CDR3 sequencing was performed on thirty paired specimens, with one tumor sample and one normal lung sample collected per patient. In total, sequencing yielded approximately 130,000,000 productive TCRbeta reads, which works out to an average of about 4.17 million reads per sample. What the authors observed across the whole study: The sequencing platform is not named in the methods, and unique molecular identifiers are not mentioned. TCR diversity (inverse Simpson) was significantly higher in tumor than in normal lung tissue (roughly 430 vs 170, P = 0.0075, Mann-Whitney U test). Peripheral blood was not sequenced, so blood TCRbeta repertoires were not examined in the lung cancer patients of the study. Only about 15 patients were in the cohort, and the authors stated that larger samples and more detailed clinical data are needed. In normal lung, the top 100 clones accounted for a significantly larger cumulative share of the repertoire than in tumor tissue. TCR diversity was significantly higher in younger patients, and greater tumor TCR diversity was associated with shorter overall survival and shorter disease-free survival.

This clonotype was seen a single time. Its antigen specificity is not known. A junction boundary mismatches the germline segment, possibly from a read error. There are 14 amino acids in the CDR3, from cysteine to phenylalanine inclusive. Here the CDR3 DNA is all that survives: 42 bases in frame from base 1. To prepare the library, multiplex PCR was applied. The sequencing machine was an Illumina HiSeq 2500. TCRbeta libraries were constructed through three rounds of nested PCR with primers (Table S4) according to protocols modified from ARM-PCR. PCR products of 200-500 bp were gel-excised and purified with the QIAquick gel extraction kit before sequencing. The original pipeline was this. Trimmomatic was used to clean the reads, FLASH was used to merge the reads into complete CDR3 sequences, and MiTCR was used to assign the reads to V(D)J germline segments. Clonal diversity was calculated as the inverse Simpson's index using VDJtools. Productive reads were defined as in-frame sequences without a premature stop codon. Starting from the raw public reads, TCRdb applied fastp trimming at Q25, assembled clones with MiXCR and retained in-frame beta chains. Identical CDR3 protein sequences are pooled into one entry, listed with their most common genes and DNA. The V and J calls here are based on TCRdb, not the publication. For this sample there are approximately 90,000 distinct CDR3 sequences; about three fifths appear just once. The ten largest make up about 16% of the sample.

RNA was extracted from bulk unsorted tissue and checked for quality with a NanoDrop ND-1000 and an Agilent 2100. All donors had newly diagnosed lung cancer, had not received prior chemotherapy, and were admitted for thoracic surgery in China between August and November 2014. Patients with previous radiotherapy or chemotherapy, or with another concurrent cancer, were excluded from the study. Surgical tissue pieces of 1-2 cm3 were preserved in RNAlater solution and stored at -80 °C until use. Sample: lung tumor tissue. Recombination linked TRBV12-3 or TRBV12-4 to TRBJ2-5; 7 central bases correspond to TRBD2. The receptor comes from a man in his 70s with non-small cell lung cancer. The CDR3 in this case is CASSQRDYVEIQYF. Read as DNA, the sequence is TGTGCCAGCAGCCAACGGGACTACGTGGAGATCCAGTACTTC.